A selection of T cell receptor beta chains follows, all from one sample in a study of cytomegalovirus exposure and HLA in healthy donors. Some clones are missing from TCRdb's copy, which holds only in-frame ones; the method was immunoSEQ multiplex PCR. Of around 160,000 clones listed, around 90% are singletons. Sequenced input: PBMCs. These receptor sequences come from a man between 18 and 29 years old in good health and CMV-seronegative. Each CDR3 is given with its conserved first and last residue. A D gene is named only where the DNA matches it firmly. Rows may omit the clone size; those that give it use once, few, many or a size class.

TRBD1	TRBV6-5	TRBJ1-1	NA	TGTGCCAGCAGTTCGGGGACAGCGAACACTGAAGCTTTCTTT	CASSSGTANTEAFF
NA	TRBV6-1	TRBJ2-6	NA	TGTGCCAGCAGTGAATCCTCCAGGGGGGCACGTGGGGCCAACGTCCTGACTTTC	CASSESSRGARGANVLTF
NA	TRBV30	TRBJ2-3	once	TGTGCCTCCTTTAGGGGGGGCCCAGATACGCAGTATTTT	CASFRGGPDTQYF
NA	TRBV5-8	TRBJ1-5	once	TGTGCCAGCAGCTTCGGCAGGGACTATCAGCCCCAGCATTTT	CASSFGRDYQPQHF
TRBD2	TRBV7-9	TRBJ2-2	NA	TGTGCCAGCAGCTTGCGTTCTAGCGGGAGTGGGGAGCTGTTTTTT	CASSLRSSGSGELFF
NA	TRBV6-6	TRBJ1-5	NA	TGTGCCAGCAGTCCCCCGGGGCAGCCCCAGCATTTT	CASSPPGQPQHF
NA	TRBV27	TRBJ1-1	once	TGTGCCAGCAGTTTTTCAGGGAACACTGAAGCTTTCTTT	CASSFSGNTEAFF
TRBD1	TRBV28	TRBJ2-2	NA	TGTGCCAGCAGCCCCGGGACAGTTAACACCGGGGAGCTGTTTTTT	CASSPGTVNTGELFF
NA	TRBV27	TRBJ2-3	NA	TGTGCCAGCAGGTCCCTACTTGATACGCAGTATTTT	CASRSLLDTQYF
TRBD2	TRBV5-1	TRBJ2-1	NA	TGCGCCAGCAGCTTGGGACTAGCGGGAGGGCCTGGGAATGAGCAGTTCTTC	CASSLGLAGGPGNEQFF
NA	TRBV27	TRBJ1-1	NA	TGTGCCAGCAGTATCCAGGAGGGGTTTGGCACTGAAGCTTTCTTT	CASSIQEGFGTEAFF
NA	TRBV13	TRBJ2-7	NA	TGTGCCAGCAGTATCGGGCGGGATAACGAGCAGTACTTC	CASSIGRDNEQYF
NA	TRBV4-1	TRBJ2-1	NA	TGCGCCAGCAGCCGCCCGTTCGGGGGAGTATCCTACAATGAGCAGTTCTTC	CASSRPFGGVSYNEQFF
NA	TRBV14	TRBJ1-5	NA	TGTGCCAGCAGCCAAGATCGGGGGGGCCTGACCATAAGAAGCAATCAGCCCCAGCATTTT	CASSQDRGGLTIRSNQPQHF
TRBD2	TRBV27	TRBJ2-1	once	TGTGCCAGCAGCCCGGGACTAGCGGGATCCTACAATGAGCAGTTCTTC	CASSPGLAGSYNEQFF
NA	TRBV6-5	TRBJ1-1	NA	TGTGCCAGCAGTACGTATCAATGGACAGATGAAGCTTTCTTT	CASSTYQWTDEAFF
TRBD1	TRBV27	TRBJ1-4	NA	TGTGCCAGCCAAGACAGGGGGAAGAGTGAAAAACTGTTTTTT	CASQDRGKSEKLFF
NA	TRBV5-6	TRBJ1-4	NA	TGTGCCAGTAGTCCGGGACTACGTAATGAAAAACTGTTTTTT	CASSPGLRNEKLFF
NA	TRBV2	TRBJ2-7	NA	TGTGCCAGCACCCCAGACAGTTACGAGCAGTACTTC	CASTPDSYEQYF
NA	TRBV28	TRBJ1-2	NA	TGTGCCAGCAGTTTAGCCAGGTCGGACTATGGCTACACCTTC	CASSLARSDYGYTF
TRBD1	TRBV2	TRBJ2-7	NA	TGTGCCAGCAGTCAAAGGACAGGGAACTACGAGCAGTACTTC	CASSQRTGNYEQYF
NA	TRBV5-5	TRBJ1-5	NA	TGTGCCAGCAGACCTACAGTGAATCAGCCCCAGCATTTT	CASRPTVNQPQHF
NA	TRBV29-1	TRBJ2-1	NA	TGCAGCGTTGCTATTTCCTACAATGAGCAGTTCTTC	CSVAISYNEQFF
TRBD2	TRBV5-4	TRBJ2-7	NA	TGTGCCAGCAGCTTTAGCGGGAGTCTCGAGCAGTACTTC	CASSFSGSLEQYF
TRBD2	TRBV7-6	TRBJ2-3	few	TGTGCCAGCAGCTTAGCCCTAGCGGGGGCCACAGATACGCAGTATTTT	CASSLALAGATDTQYF
TRBD1	TRBV6-5	TRBJ2-1	NA	TGTGCCAGCAGAAAACAGGGGGCCTCATACAATGAGCAGTTCTTC	CASRKQGASYNEQFF
NA	TRBV4-3	TRBJ1-4	NA	TGCGCCAGCAGCCGAGGAACGAGAGGCGGAGCTAATGAAAAACTGTTTTTT	CASSRGTRGGANEKLFF
TRBD1	TRBV11-2	TRBJ1-4	NA	TGTGCCAGCAGACACGACAGGGCAGTAAGTGAAAAACTGTTTTTT	CASRHDRAVSEKLFF
TRBD1	TRBV6-4	TRBJ1-2	NA	TGTGCCAGCAGAGCCGGGACAGGGCTCTACACCTTC	CASRAGTGLYTF
TRBD1	TRBV6-5	TRBJ2-3	NA	TGTGCCAGCAGCCGAGACAGGGACCCAGATACGCAGTATTTT	CASSRDRDPDTQYF
NA	TRBV5-5	TRBJ1-2	NA	TGTGCCAGCAGCTTTGCGGGGAGTGGCTACACCTTC	CASSFAGSGYTF
NA	TRBV28	TRBJ1-2	NA	TGTGCCAGCAGTTTGGGGGCCATTAACTATGGCTACACCTTC	CASSLGAINYGYTF
TRBD1	TRBV14	TRBJ2-7	NA	TGTGCCAGCAGCCCTGATTGGACAGGACGAGCCTACGAGCAGTACTTC	CASSPDWTGRAYEQYF
NA	TRBV28	TRBJ1-4	NA	TGTGCCAGCAGTTTAACCGGCAGGACTAAAACTAATGAAAAACTGTTTTTT	CASSLTGRTKTNEKLFF
TRBD1	TRBV6-1	TRBJ2-2	NA	TGTGCCAGCAGCCCAGGGGGCGGCAACGGGGAGCTGTTTTTT	CASSPGGGNGELFF
TRBD2	TRBV5-1	TRBJ2-5	NA	TGCGCCAGCAGCTTGGCCCTAGCGGGAGAGCCGGGCGAGACCCAGTACTTC	CASSLALAGEPGETQYF
TRBD1	TRBV6-1	TRBJ1-2	NA	TGTGCCAGCAGGGGGACAGGGCAATTTGGCTACACCTTC	CASRGTGQFGYTF
NA	TRBV28	TRBJ1-4	NA	TGTGCCAGCAGTCCCTATATGGAAAAACTGTTTTTT	CASSPYMEKLFF
TRBD1	TRBV4-3	TRBJ2-1	NA	TGCGCCAGCAGCCAACCCGGACAGGGGAAGGGGAGGGGAGGGGATGAGCAGTTCTTC	CASSQPGQGKGRGGDEQFF
NA	TRBV5-1	TRBJ1-1	NA	TGCGCCAGCAGCTTAGCGACAGAGAACACTGAAGCTTTCTTT	CASSLATENTEAFF
NA	TRBV5-4	TRBJ1-1	NA	TGTGCCAGCAGCCCCGGGACTCCCGGCACTGAAGCTTTCTTT	CASSPGTPGTEAFF
TRBD1	TRBV5-8	TRBJ1-2	NA	TGTGCCAGCAGCTCGGTGGGACAGGGAGGAGGCTACACCTTC	CASSSVGQGGGYTF
NA	TRBV7-9	TRBJ2-3	NA	TGTGCCAGCAGCTTAAGACAGCCCACAGATACGCAGTATTTT	CASSLRQPTDTQYF
TRBD1	TRBV27	TRBJ1-1	NA	TGTGCCAGCAGTTTCCAGGGGGGCACTGAAGCTTTCTTT	CASSFQGGTEAFF
TRBD1	TRBV13	TRBJ2-6	NA	TGTGCCAGCAGCTCCCTGGGACAGGCCGCCTCTGGGGCCAACGTCCTGACTTTC	CASSSLGQAASGANVLTF
TRBD1	TRBV6-6	TRBJ1-1	NA	TGTGCCAGCACGGGACAGGAGAACACTGAAGCTTTCTTT	CASTGQENTEAFF
NA	TRBV27	TRBJ1-2	NA	TGTGCCACCCTGGGAGTCAACTATGGCTACACCTTC	CATLGVNYGYTF
TRBD1	TRBV19	TRBJ1-4	NA	TGTGCCAGTAGGGGGGACAGGGCGAGTGAAAAACTGTTTTTT	CASRGDRASEKLFF
TRBD1	TRBV2	TRBJ1-4	NA	TGTGCCAGCAGCCAAGACAGGGCCCCTAATGAAAAACTGTTTTTT	CASSQDRAPNEKLFF
NA	TRBV7-2	TRBJ1-5	NA	TGTGCCAGCAGCTTAAGGCTGACAGCATATAGCAATCAGCCCCAGCATTTT	CASSLRLTAYSNQPQHF
NA	TRBV27	TRBJ1-1	many	TGTGCCAGCAGTTACCAGGGCCAGAACACTGAAGCTTTCTTT	CASSYQGQNTEAFF
TRBD1	TRBV14	TRBJ2-7	NA	TGTGCCAGCAGCCAAGAAGGGGACAGGGGGCGTAGGAACGAGCAGTACTTC	CASSQEGDRGRRNEQYF
NA	TRBV19	TRBJ2-2	NA	TGTGCCAGTAGTATTAAAGGACGGGGTTATATCGGGGAGCTGTTTTTT	CASSIKGRGYIGELFF
TRBD1	TRBV19	TRBJ2-4	NA	TGTGCCAGTAGCACCTTCCCGACAGGGGAGGCCAAAAACATTCAGTACTTC	CASSTFPTGEAKNIQYF
NA	TRBV6-1	TRBJ1-6	NA	TGTGCCAGCGGGGACACCCGATATAATTCACCCCTCCACTTT	CASGDTRYNSPLHF
TRBD1	TRBV5-1	TRBJ2-3	once	TGCGCCAGCAGCCTGCGGGACAGGGGTACAGATACGCAGTATTTT	CASSLRDRGTDTQYF
NA	TRBV11-3	TRBJ2-3	NA	TGTGCCAGCAGCTTAGACTCCCGGAGGGGCACAGATACGCAGTATTTT	CASSLDSRRGTDTQYF